The 25 T cell receptor beta chains below were found in one sample sequenced in a study of shared clonotypes between healthy human individuals (dated by TCRdb to the early 2020s). Receptor libraries were prepared by the immunoSEQ multiplex PCR assay. TCRdb stores this immuneACCESS table with in-frame sequences only. Part of the clones is absent; in the studies checked, under half of the shortfall reflects unresolved V genes, and no reason is known for the rest. Counted in this sample were approximately 1.5 million clones; around 98% of them appeared once. Jointly, the top ten make up 0.4% to 0.45% of the sample. The sequenced sample consisted of naive CD4+ T cells sorted from blood. The cell subset or site label for this specimen denotes: CD45RA+ positively selected. All receptors derive from a young man in good health.

A word on this clone: A junction end diverges from the germline sequence, so it may reflect a read error. The chain recombines TRBV6-1 with TRBJ2-7; tentative D call: TRBD2 (6 bases). CDR1 MNHNS and CDR2 SASEGT come from the germline V gene. The CDR3 contains 15 residues. CDR3: CASREGPSELYEQYF. CDR3 DNA sequence: TGTGCCAGCAGGGAAGGGCCTAGCGAGTTGTACGAGCAGTACTTC.

Of note for this clone: This CDR3 is also generated by other DNA sequences in the sample. The J gene is TRBJ2-7, the V gene TRBV7-8; D possibly corresponds to TRBD2 (5 bases). CDR1 and CDR2 (germline): SGHVS, FQNEAQ. There are 13 residues in the CDR3. Trimming took off 5 bases at V and 1 base at J, with 9 bases between the two ends. The CDR3 sequence is CASSLSGSYEQYF. The CDR3 nucleotides read TGTGCCAGCAGCCTAAGCGGATCCTACGAGCAGTACTTC.

This chain uses TRBV28 with TRBJ1-2; 8 bases map to TRBD1. J gave up 8 bases and V 5 bases, and 7 bases lay outside the gene matches. Germline V gene sequence: CDR1 MDHEN, CDR2 SYDVKM. The CDR3 loop spans 13 amino acids. CDR3 amino acids: CASSEGQVGGYTF. In DNA, the CDR3 is TGTGCCAGCAGTGAGGGACAGGTTGGCGGCTACACCTTC.

V gene TRBV4-1 combines with J gene TRBJ2-7; 9 bases are shared with TRBD1. The CDR3 covers 14 residues. Germline-derived CDR1 and CDR2 are MGHRA and YSYEKL. V lost 5 bases, J lost 3 bases, and 5 bases stayed unmatched. The CDR3 DNA sequence: TGCGCCAGCAGCTTCCGGGACAGGGACTACGAGCAGTACTTC. It is translated as CASSFRDRDYEQYF.

In regard to this clone: The sample contains more than one DNA sequence encoding this CDR3. The chain joins TRBV19 to TRBJ1-1; D perhaps matches TRBD1 (6 bases). The V and J ends lost 0 bases and 1 base respectively, with 6 bases between them. The germline CDR1 and CDR2 sequences are LNHDA and SQIVND (reference sequence). This CDR3 comprises 14 residues. The CDR3 bases are TGTGCCAGTAGTATAGACAGGGGGAACACTGAAGCTTTCTTT. It specifies CASSIDRGNTEAFF.

The V gene is TRBV7-2, the J gene TRBJ1-4, with 10 bases lining up with TRBD1. The CDR3 covers 15 residues. Trimming cost V 0 bases and J 7 bases; bases outside gene matches: 2. Per germline, CDR1 SGHTA and CDR2 FQGNSA. CDR3 amino acids: CASSLAGTGAEKLFF. In DNA form, the CDR3 reads TGTGCCAGCAGCTTAGCCGGGACAGGGGCTGAAAAACTGTTTTTT.

V gene TRBV5-6 combines with J gene TRBJ2-3, with 10 bases aligning to TRBD2. In germline, CDR1 is SGHDT, CDR2 YYEEEE. The CDR3 length is 17 residues. J gave up 3 bases and V 0 bases, and 7 bases lay outside the gene matches. CDR3 in DNA: TGTGCCAGCAGCTTGGGTCTAGCGGGAGTGTGGACAGATACGCAGTATTTT. Its protein product is CASSLGLAGVWTDTQYF.

The chain has TRBV27 and TRBJ1-1; D is unresolved. This CDR3 has 13 amino acids. V was cut by 5 bases and J by 0 bases, with 7 bases left in between. Germline loops: CDR1 MNHEY, CDR2 SMNVEV (reference sequence). CDR3 DNA: TGTGCCAGCAGTCCCTTGGTGAACACTGAAGCTTTCTTT. It encodes CASSPLVNTEAFF.

The CDR3 loop reads CASSPTVVWGNTIYF. The CDR3 DNA reads as TGTGCCAGCAGTCCTACAGTAGTGTGGGGAAACACCATATATTTT. The chain couples TRBV28 to TRBJ1-3; D call uncertain. Germline V lookup: CDR1 MDHEN, CDR2 SYDVKM. The CDR3 runs to 15 residues. The ends were cut back, 5 bases at V and 4 bases at J, with 15 bases in the middle.

The chain carries TRBV20-1 and TRBJ1-2, with 9 bases identical to TRBD1. CDR1 and CDR2 from the germline V gene are DFQATT and SNEGSKA (reference sequence). This CDR3 comprises 11 residues. V gave up 7 bases and J gave up 6 bases; unmatched junction bases: 3. CDR3 coding DNA: TGCAGTGGGGACAGGGTGGATGGCTACACCTTC. Its translation: CSGDRVDGYTF.

V and J are TRBV28 and TRBJ2-1; no clear D gene. The germline V and J ends were trimmed by 7 bases and 0 bases, with 7 bases remaining between them. The CDR3 loop spans 13 amino acids. Germline CDR1 reads MDHEN; CDR2 reads SYDVKM. The CDR3 nucleotides are TGTGCCAGCATCTCGAGCTCCTACAATGAGCAGTTCTTC. As protein: CASISSSYNEQFF.

This chain connects TRBV5-1 to TRBJ2-1, with 9 bases matching TRBD2. The CDR3 is 17 residues long. V lost 2 bases to trimming and J lost 2 bases; unmatched junction nucleotides: 8. In germline, CDR1 is SGHRS, CDR2 YFSETQ. The CDR3 bases are TGCGCCAGCAGCTTTTTTAGCGGGAGCTACACCTACAATGAGCAGTTCTTC. Its protein is CASSFFSGSYTYNEQFF. The full variable domain, its missing parts supplied by reference TRBV5-1 and TRBJ2-1, is KAGVTQTPRYLIKTRGQQVTLSCSPISGHRSVSWYQQTPGQGLQFLFEYFSETQRNKGNFPGRFSGRQFSNSRSEMNVSTLELGDSALYLCASSFFSGSYTYNEQFFGPGTRLTVL.

The CDR3 protein is CATSGRYNEQFF. CDR3 in DNA: TGTGCCACCAGCGGTAGGTACAATGAGCAGTTCTTC. J is TRBJ2-1 and V is TRBV15; D ambiguous. CDR3 length equals 12 residues. Germline V lookup: CDR1 LNHNV, CDR2 YYDKDF (reference sequence). Trimming cost V 5 bases and J 4 bases, with 6 bases left between them.

The V call is TRBV5-1, the J call TRBJ2-7, with a possible D match to TRBD2 (6 bases). This CDR3 is built from 14 residues. Trimming left V 4 bases short and J 2 bases short, with 13 bases between. Germline V gives CDR1 SGHRS, CDR2 YFSETQ. The CDR3 bases are TGCGCCAGCAGCCTGTGGGACTTCGCCTACGAGCAGTACTTC. Amino acids: CASSLWDFAYEQYF.

The V and J genes are TRBV28 and TRBJ2-2; the D is unclear. V lost 2 bases and J 2 bases, leaving 9 bases between the germline ends. Germline V CDR1 and CDR2: MDHEN, SYDVKM. The CDR3 runs to 15 residues. This chain's CDR3 is CASSLGRANTGELFF. The CDR3 coding sequence is TGTGCCAGCAGTTTAGGTAGAGCAAACACCGGGGAGCTGTTTTTT. Looking up the rest from reference TRBV28 and TRBJ2-2 gives the full variable domain: DVKVTQSSRYLVKRTGEKVFLECVQDMDHENMFWYRQDPGLGLRLIYFSYDVKMKEKGDIPEGYSVSREKKERFSLILESASTNQTSMYLCASSLGRANTGELFFGEGSRLTVL.

About this clone itself: The same CDR3 is also encoded by other DNA sequences in this sample. This rearrangement joins TRBV11-2 to TRBJ2-2; D unresolved. V lost 2 bases and J 5 bases, leaving 0 bases between the germline ends. The CDR3 has 11 amino acids. The V gene's germline CDR1 is SGHAT and CDR2 FQNNGV. The CDR3 DNA follows: TGTGCCAGCAGCTTAACCGGGGAGCTGTTTTTT. Translated, it gives CASSLTGELFF.

The chain carries TRBV29-1 and TRBJ2-5; possibly TRBD1 for D (7 bases). Germline V gene lookup returns CDR1 SQVTM and CDR2 ANQGSEA. Trimming left V 4 bases short and J 5 bases short, with 20 bases between. The CDR3 consists of 15 residues. The CDR3 sequence: CSVGQRAGGGETQYF. The CDR3, as DNA: TGCAGCGTTGGTCAAAGGGCAGGGGGAGGTGAGACCCAGTACTTC.

The CDR3 DNA reads as TGTGCCAGCAGTTCTCGATCTAACTATGGCTACACCTTC. Translating gives CASSSRSNYGYTF. The chain has TRBV27 and TRBJ1-2, with D hard to call. The germline V and J ends were trimmed by 4 bases and 0 bases, with 6 bases remaining between them. The V gene's germline CDR1 is MNHEY and CDR2 SMNVEV (reference sequence). The CDR3 is 13 residues long.

This chain uses TRBV20-1 with TRBJ2-3; D remains ambiguous. The CDR3 runs to 11 residues. V was trimmed by 4 bases and J by 6 bases, leaving 8 bases between them. Germline V lookup: CDR1 DFQATT, CDR2 SNEGSKA (reference sequence). In DNA, the CDR3 is TGCAGTGCTACGATTGACGATACGCAGTATTTT. It is translated as CSATIDDTQYF.

The chain uses TRBV7-9 and TRBJ2-7; D gene ambiguous. V was clipped by 5 bases and J by 2 bases, with 4 bases between them. The CDR3 runs 11 residues. CDR1 and CDR2 (germline): SEHNR, FQNEAQ (reference sequence). The CDR3 region is CASSATYEQYF. CDR3 bases: TGTGCCAGCAGCGCCACCTACGAGCAGTACTTC.

V and J are TRBV7-3 and TRBJ2-2; 14 bases align to TRBD2. This CDR3 comprises 17 residues. Per germline, CDR1 SGHTA and CDR2 FQGTGA. V shed 3 bases and J 4 bases; nucleotides not matched to a gene: 4. The CDR3 DNA sequence: TGTGCCAGCAGCTTGGGACTAGCGGGAGACTTCACCGGGGAGCTGTTTTTT. Translated: CASSLGLAGDFTGELFF.

The J gene is TRBJ2-7, the V gene TRBV29-1; 9 bases match TRBD1. The CDR3 consists of 15 residues. Germline loops: CDR1 SQVTM, CDR2 ANQGSEA. The junction had 6 bases not matched to a gene; V was cut back by 3 bases and J by 0 bases. This CDR3 reads CSVDTGTGISYEQYF. CDR3 sequence (DNA): TGCAGCGTTGACACCGGGACAGGGATCTCCTACGAGCAGTACTTC.

V gene TRBV11-2 combines with J gene TRBJ2-7; no reliable D call. This CDR3 contains 12 residues. From germline, CDR1 is SGHAT and CDR2 FQNNGV. The V and J ends lost 2 bases and 3 bases respectively, with 5 bases between them. Written as DNA, the CDR3 is TGTGCCAGCAGCTTACCCCGCTACGAGCAGTACTTC. Residues: CASSLPRYEQYF. Full variable domain (missing parts from reference TRBV11-2 and TRBJ2-7): EAGVAQSPRYKIIEKRQSVAFWCNPISGHATLYWYQQILGQGPKLLIQFQNNGVVDDSQLPKDRFSAERLKGVDSTLKIQPAKLEDSAVYLCASSLPRYEQYFGPGTRLTVT.

The genes are TRBV27 and TRBJ2-3, with 8 bases aligning to TRBD1. Germline V CDR1 and CDR2: MNHEY, SMNVEV (reference sequence). This CDR3 is built from 16 residues. Trimming removed 5 bases from V and 2 bases from J; junction bases left unmatched: 9. The CDR3 sequence: CASSEPGGTLTDTQYF. Here the CDR3 DNA reads TGTGCCAGCAGTGAGCCAGGGGGCACCCTCACAGATACGCAGTATTTT.

Concerning this clone itself: Other DNA sequences of this sample code for an identical CDR3. J is TRBJ1-3 and V is TRBV5-4, with D uncertain. Germline CDR1 and CDR2: SGHNT and YYREEE (reference sequence). Trimming cost V 0 bases and J 2 bases, with 3 bases left between them. The CDR3 is 13 amino acids. The DNA of the CDR3 is TGTGCCAGCAGCTTGGATCCTGGAAACACCATATATTTT. Translation: CASSLDPGNTIYF.